Presented here are 10 T cell receptor beta chains from one specimen sequenced in a study of T cell responses to AZD1222 COVID-19 vaccine. TCRdb keeps only in-frame clones here, not all; method: immunoSEQ multiplex PCR. The sample includes more than 110,000 clones, approximately 90% of them seen just once. Sequenced here: peripheral blood, sampled on day 0 of AZD1222 vaccination. The source is an adult in good health.

The chain is built from TRBV2 and TRBJ1-1, with 8 nucleotides matching TRBD1. Germline V CDR1 and CDR2: SNHLY, FYNNEI. V was clipped by 6 bases and J by 8 bases; unmatched bases: 14. CDR3 size: 15 residues. The CDR3 sequence is CASSGGTGLGWEAFF. CDR3 nucleotide sequence: TGTGCCAGCAGCGGCGGGACAGGCCTGGGATGGGAAGCTTTCTTT.

The chain combines TRBV7-2 with TRBJ2-3; tentatively, D is TRBD2 (6 bases). Germline V gene lookup returns CDR1 SGHTA and CDR2 FQGNSA. The CDR3 is 18 amino acids. Between the trimmed V and J ends, which lost 1 base and 2 bases, there was a span of 19 bases. The CDR3 region is CASSLDPIGGTSTDTQYF. The DNA for the CDR3 is TGTGCCAGCAGCTTAGACCCCATCGGAGGGACGTCCACAGATACGCAGTATTTT.

This chain connects TRBV28 to TRBJ1-2, with TRBD1 as a possible D gene (6 bases). Germline V gene data show CDR1 as MDHEN and CDR2 as SYDVKM. With 3 bases removed from V and 1 base from J, the gap between germline ends came to 9 bases. CDR3 size: 14 residues. The CDR3 region has the DNA TGTGCCAGCAGTTTTCCAGGGGTTAACTATGGCTACACCTTC. Amino acids: CASSFPGVNYGYTF.

This clone was seen just once. The J gene is TRBJ1-1, the V gene TRBV4-3; D unresolved. CDR3 length equals 12 residues. Per the germline V gene, CDR1 is LGHNA and CDR2 is YSLEER. Trimming stripped 4 bases from V and 2 bases from J, with 5 bases between. CDR3 in amino acids: CASSLGNTEAFF. The CDR3 region has the DNA TGCGCCAGCAGCCTTGGAAACACTGAAGCTTTCTTT.

The V and J genes are TRBV7-8 and TRBJ2-5; no reliable D call. Germline V gene sequence: CDR1 SGHVS, CDR2 FQNEAQ. The CDR3 consists of 12 residues. The V gene lost 5 bases and the J gene lost 3 bases, with 7 bases spanning the gap. The CDR3 nucleotides read TGTGCCAGCAGCCCTAGGAAAGAGACCCAGTACTTC. Translating gives CASSPRKETQYF.

The chain employs TRBV19 and TRBJ1-3; D unclear. V lost 7 bases and J lost 0, with 19 bases in between. Germline values: CDR1 LNHDA, CDR2 SQIVND (reference sequence). There are 17 residues in the CDR3. CDR3 coding DNA: TGTGCCAGTACCTTGATAGGTCAGTTTCACTCTGGAAACACCATATATTTT. Its protein is CASTLIGQFHSGNTIYF.

The rearrangement joins TRBV6-5 to TRBJ1-3, with TRBD1 matching 11 bases. The V and J ends lost 0 bases and 2 bases, in that order; junction bases with no gene match: 0. CDR3 length: 16 amino acids. Germline values: CDR1 MNHEY, CDR2 SVGAGI. CDR3: CASSYSDRGPGNTIYF. The CDR3 region has the DNA TGTGCCAGCAGTTACTCGGACAGGGGGCCTGGAAACACCATATATTTT.

The rearrangement joins TRBV5-4 to TRBJ1-4; 11 nucleotides align to TRBD1. The CDR3 sequence is 16 residues long. V was pared by 4 bases and J by 6 bases, with 8 bases of the junction left unmatched. Germline assignment: CDR1 SGHNT and CDR2 YYREEE (reference sequence). In DNA, the CDR3 is TGTGCCAGCAGCCACGGAGTGGGACAGGGGGATGAAAAACTGTTTTTT. Residues: CASSHGVGQGDEKLFF.

The chain has TRBV5-4 and TRBJ2-1, with 13 nucleotides matching TRBD2. The CDR3 totals 15 residues. The V and J ends lost 3 bases and 9 bases, in that order; junction bases with no gene match: 6. Germline V gene lookup returns CDR1 SGHNT and CDR2 YYREEE (reference sequence). CDR3 in amino acids: CASSWGLAGRGEQFF. The CDR3 DNA sequence: TGTGCCAGCAGCTGGGGACTAGCGGGAAGGGGTGAGCAGTTCTTC.

The V and J genes are TRBV14 and TRBJ2-1; possibly TRBD2 for D (5 bases). The germline CDR1 and CDR2 sequences are SGHDN and FVKESK. The CDR3 has 16 amino acids. V dropped 4 bases and J dropped 7 bases, with 20 bases sitting between them. CDR3 nucleotide sequence: TGTGCCAGCAGCCCCAAAGATTGGTATGGGGAGAATGAGCAGTTCTTC. Amino acids: CASSPKDWYGENEQFF.